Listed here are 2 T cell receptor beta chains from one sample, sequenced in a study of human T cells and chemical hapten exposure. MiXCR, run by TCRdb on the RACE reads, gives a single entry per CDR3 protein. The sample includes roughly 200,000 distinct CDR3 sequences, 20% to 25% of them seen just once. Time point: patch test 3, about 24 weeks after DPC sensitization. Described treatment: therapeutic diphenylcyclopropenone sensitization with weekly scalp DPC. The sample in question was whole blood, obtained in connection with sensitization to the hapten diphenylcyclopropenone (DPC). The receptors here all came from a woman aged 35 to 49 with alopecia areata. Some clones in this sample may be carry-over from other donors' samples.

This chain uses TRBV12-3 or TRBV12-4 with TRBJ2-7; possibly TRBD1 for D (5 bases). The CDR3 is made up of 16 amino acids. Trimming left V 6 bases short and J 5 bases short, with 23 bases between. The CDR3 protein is CASRSSRLQDTDEQYF. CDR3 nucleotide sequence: TGTGCCAGCAGAAGCTCTAGACTGCAGGACACCGACGAGCAGTACTTC.

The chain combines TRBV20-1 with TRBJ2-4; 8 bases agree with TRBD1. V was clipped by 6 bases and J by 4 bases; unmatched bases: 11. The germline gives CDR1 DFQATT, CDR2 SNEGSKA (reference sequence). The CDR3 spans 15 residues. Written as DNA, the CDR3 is TGCAGTGCCCCGGGGCCCTGGGACAGGAAAAACATTCAGTACTTC. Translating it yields CSAPGPWDRKNIQYF.